The source of this T cell receptor (beta chain) is a study of cytomegalovirus exposure and HLA in healthy donors. About the research overall: As released early, the data held roughly 85 million unique TCRs from HLA-typed donors.

Trimming at V came to 5 bases and at J to 1 base, leaving 4 bases not matched to a gene. The CDR3 loop spans 14 amino acids. Germline CDR1 SEHNR, CDR2 FQNEAQ (reference sequence). Use of 60 Vbeta and 13 Jbeta primers characterized the PCR. TCRdb's table, derived via immunoSEQ multiplex PCR, lists solely in-frame clones and lacks some. This table has 160,000 or so clones, roughly 76% appearing once. This clone has more than one count but fewer than ten. Antigen specificity is unknown. Study-level findings and limits: Previous analysis showed most TCR beta V segments were productive about 87% or about 30% of the time. It was approximately 150 TCR beta chains that were listed as cytomegalovirus-associated.

Sequencing used PBMCs. This sequence joins TRBV7-9 and TRBJ2-5, with 7 bases lining up with TRBD1. The sequence was obtained from a man in his fifties or sixties in good health and CMV-seronegative. This chain's CDR3 is CASSRDSTQETQYF. The CDR3 DNA sequence: TGTGCCAGCAGCCGGGACAGTACCCAAGAGACCCAGTACTTC.